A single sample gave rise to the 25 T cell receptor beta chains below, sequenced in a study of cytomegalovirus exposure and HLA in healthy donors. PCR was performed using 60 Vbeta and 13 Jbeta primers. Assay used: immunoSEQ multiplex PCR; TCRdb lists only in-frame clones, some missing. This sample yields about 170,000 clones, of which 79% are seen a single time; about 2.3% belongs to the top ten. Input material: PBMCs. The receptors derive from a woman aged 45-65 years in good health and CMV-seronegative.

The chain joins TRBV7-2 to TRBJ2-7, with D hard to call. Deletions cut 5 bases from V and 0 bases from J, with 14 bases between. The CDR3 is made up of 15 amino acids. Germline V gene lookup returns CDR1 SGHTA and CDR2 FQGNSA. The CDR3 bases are TGTGCCAGCAGCCAAGAATCGGTTCCCTCCTACGAGCAGTACTTC. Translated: CASSQESVPSYEQYF.

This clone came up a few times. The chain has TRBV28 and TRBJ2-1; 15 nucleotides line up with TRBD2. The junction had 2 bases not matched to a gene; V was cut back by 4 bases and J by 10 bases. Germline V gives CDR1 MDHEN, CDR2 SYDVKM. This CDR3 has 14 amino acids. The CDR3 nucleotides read TGTGCCAGCAGTTGGACTAGCGGGAGGGGGGAGCAGTTCTTC. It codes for CASSWTSGRGEQFF.

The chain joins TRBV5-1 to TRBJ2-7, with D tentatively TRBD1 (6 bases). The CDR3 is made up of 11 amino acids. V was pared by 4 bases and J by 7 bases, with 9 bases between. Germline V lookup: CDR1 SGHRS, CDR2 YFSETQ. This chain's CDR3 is CASSVGAEQYF. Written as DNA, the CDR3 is TGCGCCAGCAGCGTGGGGGCAGAGCAGTACTTC.

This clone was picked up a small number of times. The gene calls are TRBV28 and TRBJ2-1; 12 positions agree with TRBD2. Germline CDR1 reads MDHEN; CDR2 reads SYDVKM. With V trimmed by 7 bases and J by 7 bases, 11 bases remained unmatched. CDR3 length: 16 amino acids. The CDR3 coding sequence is TGTGCCAGCAACAATGCGCCTAGCGGGAGGGTGAATGAGCAGTTCTTC. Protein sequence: CASNNAPSGRVNEQFF.

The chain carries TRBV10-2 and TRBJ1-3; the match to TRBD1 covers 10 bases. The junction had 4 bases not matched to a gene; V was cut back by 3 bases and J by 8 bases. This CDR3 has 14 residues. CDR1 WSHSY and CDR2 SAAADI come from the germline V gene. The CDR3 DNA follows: TGCGCCAGCAGTGAAGGACAGGGGGGACACACCATATATTTT. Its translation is CASSEGQGGHTIYF.

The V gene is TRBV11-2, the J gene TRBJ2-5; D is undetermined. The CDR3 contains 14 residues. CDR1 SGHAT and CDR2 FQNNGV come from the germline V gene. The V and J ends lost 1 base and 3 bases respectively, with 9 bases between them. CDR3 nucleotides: TGTGCCAGCAGCTTAGTTCGATCAGAAGAGACCCAGTACTTC. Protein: CASSLVRSEETQYF.

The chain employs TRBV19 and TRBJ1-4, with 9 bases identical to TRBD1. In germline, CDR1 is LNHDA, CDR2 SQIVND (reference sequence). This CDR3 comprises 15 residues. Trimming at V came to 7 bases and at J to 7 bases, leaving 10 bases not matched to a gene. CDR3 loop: CASIEGTGSFEKLFF. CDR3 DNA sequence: TGTGCCAGTATCGAAGGGACAGGGAGTTTTGAAAAACTGTTTTTT.

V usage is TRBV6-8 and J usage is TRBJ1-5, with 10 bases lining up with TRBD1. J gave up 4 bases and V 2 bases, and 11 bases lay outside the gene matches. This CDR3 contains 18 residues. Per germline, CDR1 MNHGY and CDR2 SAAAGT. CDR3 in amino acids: CASSYGTGENTANQPQHF. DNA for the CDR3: TGTGCCAGCAGTTACGGGACAGGGGAGAACACCGCAAATCAGCCCCAGCATTTT.

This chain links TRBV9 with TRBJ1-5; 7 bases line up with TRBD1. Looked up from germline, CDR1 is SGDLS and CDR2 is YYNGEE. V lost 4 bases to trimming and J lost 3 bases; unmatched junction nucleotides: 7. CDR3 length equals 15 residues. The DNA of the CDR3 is TGTGCCAGCAGCCCCTGGGGGACAGTCAATCAGCCCCAGCATTTT. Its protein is CASSPWGTVNQPQHF. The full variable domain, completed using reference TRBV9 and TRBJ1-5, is DSGVTQTPKHLITATGQRVTLRCSPRSGDLSVYWYQQSLDQGLQFLIQYYNGEERAKGNILERFSAQQFPDLHSELNLSSLELGDSALYFCASSPWGTVNQPQHFGDGTRLSIL.

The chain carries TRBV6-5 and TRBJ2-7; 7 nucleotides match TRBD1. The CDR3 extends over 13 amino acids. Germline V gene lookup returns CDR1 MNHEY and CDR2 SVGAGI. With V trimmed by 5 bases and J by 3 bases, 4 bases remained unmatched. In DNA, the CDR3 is TGTGCCAGCAGTAAAGGACAGGACTACGAGCAGTACTTC. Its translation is CASSKGQDYEQYF.

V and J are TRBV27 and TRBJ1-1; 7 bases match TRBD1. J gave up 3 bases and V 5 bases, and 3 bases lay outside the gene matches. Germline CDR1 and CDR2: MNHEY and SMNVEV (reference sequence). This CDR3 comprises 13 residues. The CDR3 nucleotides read TGTGCCAGCAGTCTCGACAGGGACACTGAAGCTTTCTTT. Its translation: CASSLDRDTEAFF.

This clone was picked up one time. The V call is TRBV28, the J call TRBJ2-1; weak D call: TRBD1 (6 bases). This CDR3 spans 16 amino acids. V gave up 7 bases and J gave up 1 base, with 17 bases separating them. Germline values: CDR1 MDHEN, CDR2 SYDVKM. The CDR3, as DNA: TGTGCCAGCACCCTCCGTAGGGGGTTTTCCTACAATGAGCAGTTCTTC. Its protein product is CASTLRRGFSYNEQFF.

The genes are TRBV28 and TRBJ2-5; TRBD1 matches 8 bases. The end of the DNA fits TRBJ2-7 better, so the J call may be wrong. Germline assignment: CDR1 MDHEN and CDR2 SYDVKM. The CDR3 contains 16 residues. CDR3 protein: CASSLSTGGTPYEQYF. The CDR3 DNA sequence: TGTGCCAGCAGTTTATCAACAGGGGGAACCCCCTACGAGCAGTACTTC.

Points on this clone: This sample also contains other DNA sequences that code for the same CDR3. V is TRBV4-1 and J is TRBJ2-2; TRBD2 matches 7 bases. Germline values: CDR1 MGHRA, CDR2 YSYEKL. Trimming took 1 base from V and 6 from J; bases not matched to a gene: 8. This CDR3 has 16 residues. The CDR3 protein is CASSQAPGLAAGELFF. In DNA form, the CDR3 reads TGCGCCAGCAGCCAAGCTCCGGGGCTAGCGGCCGGGGAGCTGTTTTTT.

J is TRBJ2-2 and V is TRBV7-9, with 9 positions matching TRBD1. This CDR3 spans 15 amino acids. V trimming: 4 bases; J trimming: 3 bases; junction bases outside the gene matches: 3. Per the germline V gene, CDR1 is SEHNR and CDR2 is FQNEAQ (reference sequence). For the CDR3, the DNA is TGTGCCAGCAGCTCTCGGACAGGGGACACCGGGGAGCTGTTTTTT. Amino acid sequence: CASSSRTGDTGELFF.

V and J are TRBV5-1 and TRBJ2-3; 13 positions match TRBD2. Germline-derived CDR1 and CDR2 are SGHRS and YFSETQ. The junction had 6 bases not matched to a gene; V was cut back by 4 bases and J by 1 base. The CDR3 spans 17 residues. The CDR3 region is CASSRPGTSGGTDTQYF. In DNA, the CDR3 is TGCGCCAGCAGCCGCCCCGGGACTAGCGGGGGCACAGATACGCAGTATTTT.

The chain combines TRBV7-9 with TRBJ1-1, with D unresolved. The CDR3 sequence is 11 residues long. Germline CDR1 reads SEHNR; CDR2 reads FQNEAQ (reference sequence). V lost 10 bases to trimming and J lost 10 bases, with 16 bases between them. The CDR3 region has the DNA TGTGCCATTCGAGGCGGGCCAGGAGCTTTCTTT. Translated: CAIRGGPGAFF.

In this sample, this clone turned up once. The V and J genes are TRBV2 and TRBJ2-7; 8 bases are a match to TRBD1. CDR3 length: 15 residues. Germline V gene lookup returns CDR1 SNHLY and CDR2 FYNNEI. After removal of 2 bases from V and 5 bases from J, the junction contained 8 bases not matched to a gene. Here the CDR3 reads CASSEQGAKGNEQYF. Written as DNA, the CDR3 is TGTGCCAGCAGTGAACAGGGGGCGAAAGGAAACGAGCAGTACTTC. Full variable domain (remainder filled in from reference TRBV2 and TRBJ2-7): EPEVTQTPSHQVTQMGQEVILRCVPISNHLYFYWYRQILGQKVEFLVSFYNNEISEKSEIFDDQFSVERPDGSNFTLKIRSTKLEDSAMYFCASSEQGAKGNEQYFGPGTRLTVT.

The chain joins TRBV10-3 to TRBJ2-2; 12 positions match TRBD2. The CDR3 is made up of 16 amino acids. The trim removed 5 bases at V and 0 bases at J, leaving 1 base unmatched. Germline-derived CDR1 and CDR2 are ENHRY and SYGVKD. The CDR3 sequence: CAISTSGRTNTGELFF. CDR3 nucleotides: TGTGCCATCAGTACTAGCGGGAGGACGAACACCGGGGAGCTGTTTTTT.

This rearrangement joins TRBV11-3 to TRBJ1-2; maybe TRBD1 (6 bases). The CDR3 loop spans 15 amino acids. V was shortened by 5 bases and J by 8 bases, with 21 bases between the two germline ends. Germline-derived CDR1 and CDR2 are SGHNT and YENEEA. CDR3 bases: TGTGCCAGCAGCCCGCCGGGACATCGGATGGGGGGCTACACCTTC. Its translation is CASSPPGHRMGGYTF.

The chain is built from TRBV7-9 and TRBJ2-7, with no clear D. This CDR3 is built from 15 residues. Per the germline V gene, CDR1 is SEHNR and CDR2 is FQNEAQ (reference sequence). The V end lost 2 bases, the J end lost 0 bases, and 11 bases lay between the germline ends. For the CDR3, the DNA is TGTGCCAGCAGCTTATTCCCCGGTGTCTCCTACGAGCAGTACTTC. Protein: CASSLFPGVSYEQYF.

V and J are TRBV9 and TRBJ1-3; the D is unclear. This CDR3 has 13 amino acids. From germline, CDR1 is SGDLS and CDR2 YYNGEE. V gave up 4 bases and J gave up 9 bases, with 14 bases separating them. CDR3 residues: CASSLEDSGTIYF. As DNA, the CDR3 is TGTGCCAGCAGCCTGGAGGATTCGGGCACCATATATTTT. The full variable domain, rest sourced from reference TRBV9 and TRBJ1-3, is DSGVTQTPKHLITATGQRVTLRCSPRSGDLSVYWYQQSLDQGLQFLIQYYNGEERAKGNILERFSAQQFPDLHSELNLSSLELGDSALYFCASSLEDSGTIYFGEGSWLTVV.

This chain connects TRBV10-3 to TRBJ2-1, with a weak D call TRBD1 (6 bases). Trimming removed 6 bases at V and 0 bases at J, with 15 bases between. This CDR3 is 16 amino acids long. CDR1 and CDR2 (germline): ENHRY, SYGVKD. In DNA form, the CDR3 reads TGTGCCATCAGCGGTAGACAGGCGAGCTCCTACAATGAGCAGTTCTTC. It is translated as CAISGRQASSYNEQFF.

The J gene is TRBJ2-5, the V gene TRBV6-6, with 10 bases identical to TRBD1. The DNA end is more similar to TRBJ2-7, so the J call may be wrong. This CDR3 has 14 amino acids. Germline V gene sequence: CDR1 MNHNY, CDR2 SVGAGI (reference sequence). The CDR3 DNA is TGTGCCAGCAGTTCCCGACAGGGGGCAGACGAGCAGTACTTC. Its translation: CASSSRQGADEQYF.

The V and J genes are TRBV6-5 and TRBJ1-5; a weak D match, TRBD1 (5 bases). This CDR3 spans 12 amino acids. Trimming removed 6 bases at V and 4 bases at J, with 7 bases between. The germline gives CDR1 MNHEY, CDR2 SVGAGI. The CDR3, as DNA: TGTGCCAGCAGGCAGGGTAATCAGCCCCAGCATTTT. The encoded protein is CASRQGNQPQHF.